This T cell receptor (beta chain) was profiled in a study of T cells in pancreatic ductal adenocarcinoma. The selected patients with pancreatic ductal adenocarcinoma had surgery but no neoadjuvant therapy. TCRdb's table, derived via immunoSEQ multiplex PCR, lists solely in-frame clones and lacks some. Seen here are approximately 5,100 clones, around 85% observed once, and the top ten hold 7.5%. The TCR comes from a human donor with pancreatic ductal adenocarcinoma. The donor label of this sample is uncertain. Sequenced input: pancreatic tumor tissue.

CDR3 protein: CASSLWTTEADTQYF. The CDR3 region has the DNA TGTGCCAGCAGTTTATGGACTACGGAGGCAGATACGCAGTATTTT. The chain is built from TRBV28 and TRBJ2-3; D possibly corresponds to TRBD2 (5 bases). Germline V CDR1 and CDR2: MDHEN, SYDVKM. Trimming removed 0 bases from V and 4 bases from J, with 11 bases in between. This CDR3 is 15 amino acids long.